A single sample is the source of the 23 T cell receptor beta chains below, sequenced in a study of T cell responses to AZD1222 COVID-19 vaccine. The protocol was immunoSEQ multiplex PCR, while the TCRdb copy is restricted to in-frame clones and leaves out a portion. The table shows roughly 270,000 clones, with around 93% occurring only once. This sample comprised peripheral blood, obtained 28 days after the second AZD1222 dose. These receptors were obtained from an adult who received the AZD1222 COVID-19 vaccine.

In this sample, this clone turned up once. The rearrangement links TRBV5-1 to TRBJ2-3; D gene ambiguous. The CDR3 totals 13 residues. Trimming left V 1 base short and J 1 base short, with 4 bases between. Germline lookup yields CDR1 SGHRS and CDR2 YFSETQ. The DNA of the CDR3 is TGCGCCAGCAGCTTGCCAGGCACAGATACGCAGTATTTT. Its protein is CASSLPGTDTQYF.

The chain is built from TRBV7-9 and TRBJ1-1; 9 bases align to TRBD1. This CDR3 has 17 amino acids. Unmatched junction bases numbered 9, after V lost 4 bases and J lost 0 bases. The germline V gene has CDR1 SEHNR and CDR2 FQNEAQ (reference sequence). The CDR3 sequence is CASSSRTGVEMNTEAFF. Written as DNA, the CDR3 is TGTGCCAGCAGCTCCAGGACAGGGGTTGAGATGAACACTGAAGCTTTCTTT. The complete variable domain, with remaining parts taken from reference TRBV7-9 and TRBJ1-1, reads DTGVSQNPRHKITKRGQNVTFRCDPISEHNRLYWYRQTLGQGPEFLTYFQNEAQLEKSRLLSDRFSAERPKGSFSTLEIQRTEQGDSAMYLCASSSRTGVEMNTEAFFGQGTRLTVV.

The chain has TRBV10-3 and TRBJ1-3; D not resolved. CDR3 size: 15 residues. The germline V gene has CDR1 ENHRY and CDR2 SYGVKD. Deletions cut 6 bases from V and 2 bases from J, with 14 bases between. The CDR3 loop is CAIRAAGNPGNTIYF. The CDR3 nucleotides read TGTGCCATCAGGGCGGCAGGCAACCCTGGAAACACCATATATTTT.

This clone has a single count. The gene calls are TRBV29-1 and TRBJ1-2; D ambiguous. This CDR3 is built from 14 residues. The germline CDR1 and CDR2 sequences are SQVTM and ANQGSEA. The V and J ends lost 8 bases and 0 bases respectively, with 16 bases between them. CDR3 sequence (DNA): TGCAGCCCTGGGATCAGGACTACTAACTATGGCTACACCTTC. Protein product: CSPGIRTTNYGYTF.

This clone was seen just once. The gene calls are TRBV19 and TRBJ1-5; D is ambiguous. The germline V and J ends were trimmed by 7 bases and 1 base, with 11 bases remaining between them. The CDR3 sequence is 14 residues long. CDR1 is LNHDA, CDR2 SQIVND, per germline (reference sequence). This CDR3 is CASMEHWSNQPQHF. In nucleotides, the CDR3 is TGTGCCAGTATGGAGCATTGGAGCAATCAGCCCCAGCATTTT.

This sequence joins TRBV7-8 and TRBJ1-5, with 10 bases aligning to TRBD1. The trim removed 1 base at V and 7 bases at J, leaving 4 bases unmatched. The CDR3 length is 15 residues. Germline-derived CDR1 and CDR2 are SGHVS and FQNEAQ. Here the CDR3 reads CASSLVTGGTQPQHF. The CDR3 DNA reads TGTGCCAGCAGCTTAGTGACAGGGGGCACCCAGCCCCAGCATTTT.

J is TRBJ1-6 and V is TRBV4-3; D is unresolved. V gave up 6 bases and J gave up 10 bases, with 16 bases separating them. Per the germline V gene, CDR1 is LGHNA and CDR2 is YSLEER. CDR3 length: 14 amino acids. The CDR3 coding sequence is TGCGCCAGCAGTCCCGGGAGGGTGGAGTCACCCCTCCACTTT. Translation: CASSPGRVESPLHF.

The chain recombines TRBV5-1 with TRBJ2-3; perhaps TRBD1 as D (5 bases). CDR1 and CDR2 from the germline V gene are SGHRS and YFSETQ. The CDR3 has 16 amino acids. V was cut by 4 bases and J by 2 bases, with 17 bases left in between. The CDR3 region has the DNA TGCGCCAGCAGCGTGGGGCCTACCTCCTACACAGATACGCAGTATTTT. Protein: CASSVGPTSYTDTQYF. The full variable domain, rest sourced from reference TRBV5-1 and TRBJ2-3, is KAGVTQTPRYLIKTRGQQVTLSCSPISGHRSVSWYQQTPGQGLQFLFEYFSETQRNKGNFPGRFSGRQFSNSRSEMNVSTLELGDSALYLCASSVGPTSYTDTQYFGPGTRLTVL.

CDR3 amino acids: CASSFGGAEYF. CDR3 DNA sequence: TGTGCCAGCAGTTTTGGGGGGGCTGAGTACTTC. The chain carries TRBV27 and TRBJ2-7; a weak D match, TRBD2 (7 bases). Germline V gene sequence: CDR1 MNHEY, CDR2 SMNVEV (reference sequence). The V and J ends lost 3 bases and 11 bases respectively, with 11 bases between them. CDR3 length: 11 amino acids.

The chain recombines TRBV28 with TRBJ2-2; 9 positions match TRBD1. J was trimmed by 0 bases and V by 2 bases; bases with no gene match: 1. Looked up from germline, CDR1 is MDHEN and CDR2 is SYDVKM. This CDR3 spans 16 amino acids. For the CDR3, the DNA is TGTGCCAGCAGTTTAAACAGGGGGCCGAACACCGGGGAGCTGTTTTTT. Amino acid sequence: CASSLNRGPNTGELFF.

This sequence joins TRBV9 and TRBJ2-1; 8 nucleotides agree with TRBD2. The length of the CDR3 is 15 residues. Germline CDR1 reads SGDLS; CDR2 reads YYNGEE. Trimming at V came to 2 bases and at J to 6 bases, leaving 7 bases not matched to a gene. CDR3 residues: CASSVGTSWPNEQFF. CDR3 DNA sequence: TGTGCCAGCAGCGTCGGGACTAGTTGGCCCAATGAGCAGTTCTTC.

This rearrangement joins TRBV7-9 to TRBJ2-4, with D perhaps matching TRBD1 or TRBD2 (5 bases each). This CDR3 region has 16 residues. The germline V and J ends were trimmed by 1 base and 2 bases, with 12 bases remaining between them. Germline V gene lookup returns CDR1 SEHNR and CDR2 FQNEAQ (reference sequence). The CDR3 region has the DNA TGTGCCAGCAGCTTAGGATCGGGGCAACCCAAAAACATTCAGTACTTC. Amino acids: CASSLGSGQPKNIQYF.

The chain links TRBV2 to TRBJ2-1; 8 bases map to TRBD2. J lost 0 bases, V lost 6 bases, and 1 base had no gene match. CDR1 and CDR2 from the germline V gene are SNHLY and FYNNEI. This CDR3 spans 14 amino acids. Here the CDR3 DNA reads TGTGCCAGCAGACTAGCGGACTCCTACAATGAGCAGTTCTTC. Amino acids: CASRLADSYNEQFF.

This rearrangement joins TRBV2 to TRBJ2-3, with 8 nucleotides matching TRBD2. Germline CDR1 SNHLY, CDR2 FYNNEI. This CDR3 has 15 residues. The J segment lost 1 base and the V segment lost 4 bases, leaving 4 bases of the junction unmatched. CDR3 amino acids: CASSAARGGTDTQYF. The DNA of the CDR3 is TGTGCCAGCAGTGCGGCGCGGGGGGGCACAGATACGCAGTATTTT.

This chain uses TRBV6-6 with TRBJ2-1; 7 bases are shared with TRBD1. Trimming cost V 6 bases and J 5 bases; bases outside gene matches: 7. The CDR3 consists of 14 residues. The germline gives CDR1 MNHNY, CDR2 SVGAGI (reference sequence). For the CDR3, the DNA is TGTGCCAGCAGCCTTCGGACAGGCGACAATGAGCAGTTCTTC. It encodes CASSLRTGDNEQFF.

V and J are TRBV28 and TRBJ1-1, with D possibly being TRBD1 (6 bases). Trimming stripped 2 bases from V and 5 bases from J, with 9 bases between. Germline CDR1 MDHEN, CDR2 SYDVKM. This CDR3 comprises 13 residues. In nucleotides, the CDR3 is TGTGCCAGCAGTTTAGGGGGCCATACTGAAGCTTTCTTT. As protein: CASSLGGHTEAFF. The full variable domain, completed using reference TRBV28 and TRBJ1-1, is DVKVTQSSRYLVKRTGEKVFLECVQDMDHENMFWYRQDPGLGLRLIYFSYDVKMKEKGDIPEGYSVSREKKERFSLILESASTNQTSMYLCASSLGGHTEAFFGQGTRLTVV.

CDR3 coding DNA: TGTGCCAGCAGGGAAGCAGGCACAGATACGCAGTATTTT. Amino acids: CASREAGTDTQYF. The chain employs TRBV11-3 and TRBJ2-3, with no clear D. The CDR3 runs to 13 residues. CDR1 and CDR2 from the germline V gene are SGHNT and YENEEA. V shed 6 bases and J shed 1 base, with 8 bases lying between them.

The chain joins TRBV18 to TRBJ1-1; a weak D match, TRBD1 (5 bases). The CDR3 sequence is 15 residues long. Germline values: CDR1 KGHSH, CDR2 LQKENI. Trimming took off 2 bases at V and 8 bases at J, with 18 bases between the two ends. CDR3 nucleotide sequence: TGTGCCAGCTCACCAGGGGCGGTCCTTCGGGCCGAAGCTTTCTTT. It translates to CASSPGAVLRAEAFF.

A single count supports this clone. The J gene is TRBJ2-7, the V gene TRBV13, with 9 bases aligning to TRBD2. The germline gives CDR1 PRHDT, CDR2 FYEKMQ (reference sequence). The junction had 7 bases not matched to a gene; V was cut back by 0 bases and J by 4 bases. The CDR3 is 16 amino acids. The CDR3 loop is CASSLGGGTSFYEQYF. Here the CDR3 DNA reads TGTGCCAGCAGCTTAGGCGGAGGGACTAGCTTTTACGAGCAGTACTTC.

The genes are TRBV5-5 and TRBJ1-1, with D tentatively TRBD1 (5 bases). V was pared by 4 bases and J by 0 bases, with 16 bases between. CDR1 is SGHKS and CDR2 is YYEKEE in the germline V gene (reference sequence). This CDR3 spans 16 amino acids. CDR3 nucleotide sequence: TGTGCCAGCAGCCCCGGGACGGGTATTTTGAACACTGAAGCTTTCTTT. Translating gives CASSPGTGILNTEAFF. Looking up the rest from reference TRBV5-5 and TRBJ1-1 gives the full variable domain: DAGVTQSPTHLIKTRGQQVTLRCSPISGHKSVSWYQQVLGQGPQFIFQYYEKEERGRGNFPDRFSARQFPNYSSELNVNALLLGDSALYLCASSPGTGILNTEAFFGQGTRLTVV.

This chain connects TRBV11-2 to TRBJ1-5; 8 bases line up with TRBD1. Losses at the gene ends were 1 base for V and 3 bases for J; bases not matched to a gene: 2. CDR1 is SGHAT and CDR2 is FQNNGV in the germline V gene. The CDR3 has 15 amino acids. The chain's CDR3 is CASSLGGQANQPQHF. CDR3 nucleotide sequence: TGTGCCAGCAGCTTAGGGGGACAGGCCAATCAGCCCCAGCATTTT.

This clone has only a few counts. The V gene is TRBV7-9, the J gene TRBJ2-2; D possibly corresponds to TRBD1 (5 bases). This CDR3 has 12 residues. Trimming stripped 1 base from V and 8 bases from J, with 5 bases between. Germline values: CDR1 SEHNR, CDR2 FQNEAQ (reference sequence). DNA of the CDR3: TGTGCCAGCAGCTTAGACAGGGGGGAGCTGTTTTTT. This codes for CASSLDRGELFF.

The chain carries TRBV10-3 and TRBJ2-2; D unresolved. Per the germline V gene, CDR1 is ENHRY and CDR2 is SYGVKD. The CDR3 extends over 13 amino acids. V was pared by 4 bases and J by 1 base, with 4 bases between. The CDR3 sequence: CAISGRNTGELFF. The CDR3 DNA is TGTGCCATCAGTGGAAGGAACACCGGGGAGCTGTTTTTT.